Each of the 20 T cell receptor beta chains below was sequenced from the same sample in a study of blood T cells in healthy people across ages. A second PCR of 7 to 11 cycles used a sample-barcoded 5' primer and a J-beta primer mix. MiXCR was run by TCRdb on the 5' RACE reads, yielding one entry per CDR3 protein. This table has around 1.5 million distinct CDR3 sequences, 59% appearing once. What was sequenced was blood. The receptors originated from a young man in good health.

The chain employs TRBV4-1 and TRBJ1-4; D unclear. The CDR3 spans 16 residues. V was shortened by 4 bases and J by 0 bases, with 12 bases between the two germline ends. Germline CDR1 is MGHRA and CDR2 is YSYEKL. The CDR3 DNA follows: TGCGCCAGCAGCCCGCTGTGGGTTGCAACTAATGAAAAACTGTTTTTT. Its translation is CASSPLWVATNEKLFF.

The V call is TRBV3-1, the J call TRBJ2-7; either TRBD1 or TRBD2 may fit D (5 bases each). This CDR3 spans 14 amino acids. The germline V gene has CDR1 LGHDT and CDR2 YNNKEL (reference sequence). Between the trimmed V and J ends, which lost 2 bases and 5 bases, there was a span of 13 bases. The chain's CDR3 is CASSQMRGFHEQYF. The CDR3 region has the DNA TGTGCCAGCAGCCAAATGAGGGGATTCCACGAGCAGTACTTC.

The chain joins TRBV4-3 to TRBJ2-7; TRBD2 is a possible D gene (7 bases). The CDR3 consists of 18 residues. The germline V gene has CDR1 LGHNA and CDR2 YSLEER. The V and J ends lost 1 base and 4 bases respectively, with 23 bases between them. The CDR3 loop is CASSQVGGRGAMDYEQYF. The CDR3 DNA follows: TGCGCCAGCAGCCAAGTCGGGGGGAGGGGGGCCATGGATTACGAGCAGTACTTC.

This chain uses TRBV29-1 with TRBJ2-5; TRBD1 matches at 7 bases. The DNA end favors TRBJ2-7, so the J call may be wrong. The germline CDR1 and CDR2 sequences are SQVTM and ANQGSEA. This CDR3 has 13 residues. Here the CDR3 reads CSVTGTEPYEQYF. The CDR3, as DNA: TGCAGCGTGACCGGGACAGAGCCCTACGAGCAGTACTTC.

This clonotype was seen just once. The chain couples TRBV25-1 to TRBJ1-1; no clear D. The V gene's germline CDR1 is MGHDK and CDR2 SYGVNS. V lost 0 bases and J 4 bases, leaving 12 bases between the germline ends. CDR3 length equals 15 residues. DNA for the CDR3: TGTGCCAGCAGTGAATATCGGGGTAGTCGCACTGAAGCTTTCTTT. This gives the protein CASSEYRGSRTEAFF.

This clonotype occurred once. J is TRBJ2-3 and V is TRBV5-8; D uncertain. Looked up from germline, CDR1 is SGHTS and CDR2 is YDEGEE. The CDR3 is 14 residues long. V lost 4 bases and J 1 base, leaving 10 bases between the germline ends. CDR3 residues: CASSPLQGTDTQYF. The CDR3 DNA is TGTGCCAGCAGCCCGCTGCAGGGCACAGATACGCAGTATTTT.

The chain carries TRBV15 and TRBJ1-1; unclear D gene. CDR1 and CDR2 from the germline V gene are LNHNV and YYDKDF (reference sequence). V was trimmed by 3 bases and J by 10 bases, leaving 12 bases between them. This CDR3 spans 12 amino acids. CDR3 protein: CATSREGGVAFF. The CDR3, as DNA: TGTGCCACCAGCAGGGAGGGAGGAGTAGCTTTCTTT.

The CDR3 nucleotides read TGCGCCAGCAGCTTGGAGACAGGGGGTCTCTACGAGCAGTACTTC. Amino acid sequence: CASSLETGGLYEQYF. The V call is TRBV5-1, the J call TRBJ2-5, with TRBD1 identical over 9 bases. With the DNA end fitting TRBJ2-7 better, the J assignment may be wrong. CDR1 SGHRS and CDR2 YFSETQ come from the germline V gene. The CDR3 runs to 15 residues.

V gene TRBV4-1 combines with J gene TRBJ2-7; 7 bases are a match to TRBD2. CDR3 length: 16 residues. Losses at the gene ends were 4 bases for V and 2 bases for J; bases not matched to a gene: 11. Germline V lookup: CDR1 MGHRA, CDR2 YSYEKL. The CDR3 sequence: CASSPSLGSGAYEQYF. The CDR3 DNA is TGCGCCAGCAGCCCCTCTCTCGGAAGCGGGGCCTACGAGCAGTACTTC.

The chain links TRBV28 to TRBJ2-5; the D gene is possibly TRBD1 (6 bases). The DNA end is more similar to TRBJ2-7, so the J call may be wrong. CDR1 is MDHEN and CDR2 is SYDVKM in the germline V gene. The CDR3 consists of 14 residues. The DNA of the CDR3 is TGTGCCAGCAGCATAAGGGGGTTTAACTACGAGCAGTACTTC. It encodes CASSIRGFNYEQYF.

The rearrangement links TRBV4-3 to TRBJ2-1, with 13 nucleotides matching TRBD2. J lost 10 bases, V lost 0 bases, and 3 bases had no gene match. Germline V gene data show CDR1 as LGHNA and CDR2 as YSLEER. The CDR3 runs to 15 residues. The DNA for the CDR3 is TGCGCCAGCAGCCAAGATCGACTAGCGGGGGGAGAGCAGTTCTTC. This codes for CASSQDRLAGGEQFF.

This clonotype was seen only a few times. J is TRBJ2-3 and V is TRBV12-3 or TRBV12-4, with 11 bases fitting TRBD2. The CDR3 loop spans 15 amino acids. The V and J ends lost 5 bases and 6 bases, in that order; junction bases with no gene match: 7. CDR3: CASSTTSGGGDTQYF. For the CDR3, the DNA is TGTGCCAGCAGTACTACTAGCGGGGGTGGGGATACGCAGTATTTT.

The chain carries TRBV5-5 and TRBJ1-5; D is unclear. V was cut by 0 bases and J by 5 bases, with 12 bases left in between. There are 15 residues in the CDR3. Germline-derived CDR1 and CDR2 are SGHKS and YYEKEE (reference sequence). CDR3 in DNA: TGTGCCAGCAGCTTGGTGCCCCTTGGCGATCAGCCCCAGCATTTT. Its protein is CASSLVPLGDQPQHF.

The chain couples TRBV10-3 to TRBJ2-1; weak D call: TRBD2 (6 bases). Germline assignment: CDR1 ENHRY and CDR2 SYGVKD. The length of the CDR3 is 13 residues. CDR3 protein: CACGETQWSEQFF. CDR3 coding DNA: TGTGCGTGCGGGGAGACCCAATGGAGTGAGCAGTTCTTC.

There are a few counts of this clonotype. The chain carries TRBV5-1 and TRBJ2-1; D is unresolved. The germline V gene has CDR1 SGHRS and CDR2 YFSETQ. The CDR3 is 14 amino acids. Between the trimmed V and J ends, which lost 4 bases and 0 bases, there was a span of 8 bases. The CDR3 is CASSADISYNEQFF. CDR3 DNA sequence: TGCGCCAGCAGCGCTGATATCTCCTACAATGAGCAGTTCTTC.

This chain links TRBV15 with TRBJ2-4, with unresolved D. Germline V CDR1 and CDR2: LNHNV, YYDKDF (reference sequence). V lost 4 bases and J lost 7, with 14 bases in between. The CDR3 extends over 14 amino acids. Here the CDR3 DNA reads TGTGCCACCAGCAACTCGGGTGAATTGAACATTCAGTACTTC. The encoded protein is CATSNSGELNIQYF.

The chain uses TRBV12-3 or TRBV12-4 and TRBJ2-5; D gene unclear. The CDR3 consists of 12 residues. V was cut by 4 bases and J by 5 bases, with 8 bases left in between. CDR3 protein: CASSSDGETQYF. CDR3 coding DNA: TGTGCCAGCAGTTCGGATGGGGAGACCCAGTACTTC.

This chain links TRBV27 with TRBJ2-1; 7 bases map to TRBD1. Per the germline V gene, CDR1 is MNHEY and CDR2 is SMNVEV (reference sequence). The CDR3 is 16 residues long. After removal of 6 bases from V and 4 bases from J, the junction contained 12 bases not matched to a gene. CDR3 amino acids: CASSPQGQTPYNEQFF. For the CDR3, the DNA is TGTGCCAGCAGCCCACAGGGACAGACCCCTTACAATGAGCAGTTCTTC.

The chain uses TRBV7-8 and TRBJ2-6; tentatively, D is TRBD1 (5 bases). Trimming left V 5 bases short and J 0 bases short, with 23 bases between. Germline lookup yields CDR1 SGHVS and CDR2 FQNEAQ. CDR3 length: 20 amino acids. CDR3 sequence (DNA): TGTGCCAGCAGCCCTTATATGACGCGACAGAGCGTCTCTGGGGCCAACGTCCTGACTTTC. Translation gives CASSPYMTRQSVSGANVLTF.

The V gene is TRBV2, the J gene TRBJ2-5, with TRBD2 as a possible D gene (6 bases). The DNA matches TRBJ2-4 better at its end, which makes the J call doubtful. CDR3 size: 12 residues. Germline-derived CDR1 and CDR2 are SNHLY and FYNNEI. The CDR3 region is CASTGVENIQYF. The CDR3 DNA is TGTGCCAGCACGGGGGTTGAGAACATTCAGTACTTC.